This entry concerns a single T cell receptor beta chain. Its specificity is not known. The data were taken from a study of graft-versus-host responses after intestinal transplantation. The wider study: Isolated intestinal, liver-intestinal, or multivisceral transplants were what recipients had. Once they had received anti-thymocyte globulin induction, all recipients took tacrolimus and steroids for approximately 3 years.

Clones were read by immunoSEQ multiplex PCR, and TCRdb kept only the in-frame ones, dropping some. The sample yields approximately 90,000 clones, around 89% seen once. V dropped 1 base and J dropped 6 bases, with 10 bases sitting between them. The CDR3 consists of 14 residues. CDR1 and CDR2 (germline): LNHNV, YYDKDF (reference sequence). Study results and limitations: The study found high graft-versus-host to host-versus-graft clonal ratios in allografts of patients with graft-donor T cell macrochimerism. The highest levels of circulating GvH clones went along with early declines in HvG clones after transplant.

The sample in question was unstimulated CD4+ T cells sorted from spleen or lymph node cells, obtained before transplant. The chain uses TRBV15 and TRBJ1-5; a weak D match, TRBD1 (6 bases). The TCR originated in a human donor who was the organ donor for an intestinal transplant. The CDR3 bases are TGTGCCACCAGCAGAGCGACCAGGGGTCAGCCCCAGCATTTT. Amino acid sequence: CATSRATRGQPQHF.